The rows below give T cell receptor beta chains drawn from one sample of a study of cytomegalovirus exposure and HLA in healthy donors. The method was immunoSEQ multiplex PCR; TCRdb's version includes in-frame clones alone and lacks a portion of them. The table counts some 200,000 clones; around 0.74% lies in the top ten. Sequenced sample: PBMCs. The receptors derive from a boy between 5 and 17 years old in good health and CMV-seronegative. Each CDR3 is given without its conserved first and last residue.

V gene	J gene	CDR3 protein
TRBV4-1	TRBJ1-4	ASSQEGRQSTNEKLF
TRBV13	TRBJ1-1	ASSKDTFSDTEAF
TRBV29-1	TRBJ1-2	SSESLVHYGYT
TRBV4-1	TRBJ2-3	ASSYLVWDTQY
TRBV9	TRBJ2-3	ASSARGSTDTQY
TRBV6-6	TRBJ1-2	ASSRSGKPGNYGYT
TRBV11-3	TRBJ2-2	ASSPGRLPGELF
TRBV6-6	TRBJ2-7	ASSYGTVGQQY
TRBV9	TRBJ2-7	ASSVDGLAGSYEQY
TRBV30	TRBJ2-7	AGTGLGYEQY
TRBV14	TRBJ2-3	ASSQEKRGGYTDTQY
TRBV5-1	TRBJ2-1	ASRQESNEQF
TRBV7-3	TRBJ2-1	ASSLDLAGGNNEQF
TRBV5-4	TRBJ2-7	ASSWGPEQY
TRBV10-3	TRBJ2-3	AIRQSSGSTDTQY
TRBV5-1	TRBJ1-1	ASSLASQNTEAF
TRBV6-5	TRBJ2-1	ASSYSNRGRNEQF
TRBV5-6	TRBJ2-5	ASTNRPGQTSRETQY
TRBV5-1	TRBJ2-7	ASRNPGAAYEQY
TRBV29-1	TRBJ1-1	SLVRWGENTEAF
TRBV9	TRBJ2-7	ASSSPGGTVSYEQY
TRBV5-4	TRBJ2-7	ASSRQGSRYEQY
TRBV7-3	TRBJ1-1	ASSPGTGLGGTEAF
TRBV5-4	TRBJ1-1	ASSSDTGGRTEAF
TRBV14	TRBJ1-2	ASSQEILNGYT
TRBV13	TRBJ2-7	ASSLGGGGAVSSYEQY
TRBV6-6	TRBJ1-2	ATRDRRDT
TRBV2	TRBJ2-2	ASRGGLNTGELF